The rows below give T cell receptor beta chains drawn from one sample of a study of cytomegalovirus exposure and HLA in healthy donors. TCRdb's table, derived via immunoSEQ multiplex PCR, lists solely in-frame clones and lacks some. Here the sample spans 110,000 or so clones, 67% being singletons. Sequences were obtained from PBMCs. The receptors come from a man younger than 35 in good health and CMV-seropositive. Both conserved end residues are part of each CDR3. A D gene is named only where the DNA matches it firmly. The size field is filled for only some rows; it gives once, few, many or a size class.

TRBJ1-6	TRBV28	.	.	CASRGGSGNSPLHF	TGTGCCAGCAGGGGGGGATCGGGTAATTCACCCCTCCACTTT
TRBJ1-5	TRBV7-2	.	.	CASSLPGNQPQHF	TGTGCCAGCAGCTTACCGGGGAATCAGCCCCAGCATTTT
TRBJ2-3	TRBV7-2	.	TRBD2	CASSLRGGTDTQYF	TGTGCCAGCAGCTTGAGGGGAGGGACAGATACGCAGTATTTT
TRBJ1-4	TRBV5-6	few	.	CASSWAVNEKLFF	TGTGCCAGCAGTTGGGCCGTTAATGAAAAACTGTTTTTT
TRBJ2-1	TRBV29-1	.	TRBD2	CSVASSGREQFF	TGCAGCGTTGCCTCTAGCGGTCGTGAGCAGTTCTTC
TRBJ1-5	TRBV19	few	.	CASIEITGTGPQHF	TGTGCCAGTATCGAGATTACCGGGACTGGGCCCCAGCATTTT
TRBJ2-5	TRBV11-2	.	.	CASSFLGGSAETQYF	TGTGCCAGCAGCTTCTTAGGGGGAAGTGCGGAGACCCAGTACTTC
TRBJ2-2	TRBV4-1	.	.	CASSQDTSFTAGELFF	TGCGCCAGCAGCCAAGATACATCCTTTACCGCCGGGGAGCTGTTTTTT
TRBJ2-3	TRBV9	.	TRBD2	CASSVEGLLAGGFRTDTQYF	TGTGCCAGCAGCGTAGAAGGATTACTAGCGGGGGGGTTCCGCACAGATACGCAGTATTTT
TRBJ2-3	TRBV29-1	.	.	CSVERGQVEDTQYF	TGCAGCGTTGAGCGGGGGCAGGTGGAAGATACGCAGTATTTT
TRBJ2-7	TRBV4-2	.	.	CASSQDRGYEQYF	TGTGCCAGCAGCCAAGATCGCGGCTACGAGCAGTACTTC
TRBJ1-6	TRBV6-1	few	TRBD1	CASRTGAGVNSPLHF	TGTGCCAGCAGGACAGGGGCTGGAGTTAATTCACCCCTCCACTTT
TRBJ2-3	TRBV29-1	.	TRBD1	CSARTGDSTDTQYF	TGCAGCGCACGGACAGGGGATAGCACAGATACGCAGTATTTT
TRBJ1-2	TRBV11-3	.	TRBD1	CASSPRQGGSYGYTF	TGTGCCAGCAGCCCCCGACAGGGCGGTAGCTATGGCTACACCTTC